The 32 T cell receptor beta chains below were found in one sample sequenced in a study of T cells in Graves' hyperthyroidism and ophthalmopathy. The investigators amplified TCR beta CDR3 regions from RNA transcripts. During a first-round RT-PCR of the TCR CDR3, the HTBI primer set was used. TCRdb called the multiplex PCR reads again in MiXCR, with one record for every CDR3 protein. The data show about 500,000 distinct CDR3 sequences, about 16% seen once. Input material: blood. These receptors were obtained from a woman aged 25-40 years with Graves' ophthalmopathy.

The genes are TRBV28 and TRBJ1-1, with D possibly matching TRBD1 (6 bases). The CDR3 loop spans 12 amino acids. V lost 6 bases to trimming and J lost 9 bases, with 14 bases between them. CDR1 is MDHEN, CDR2 SYDVKM, per germline. CDR3 protein: CASSSNREQAFF. In nucleotides, the CDR3 is TGTGCCAGCAGCAGTAACAGGGAGCAAGCTTTCTTT.

The J gene is TRBJ1-6, the V gene TRBV7-9; 8 positions agree with TRBD1. CDR1 is SEHNR and CDR2 is FQNEAQ in the germline V gene (reference sequence). Losses at the gene ends were 4 bases for V and 7 bases for J; bases not matched to a gene: 9. This CDR3 comprises 16 residues. The CDR3 here is CASSSVDRGGNSPLHF. DNA of the CDR3: TGTGCCAGCAGCTCAGTCGACAGGGGAGGGAATTCACCCCTCCACTTT.

The J gene is TRBJ2-7, the V gene TRBV7-9; 7 positions match TRBD1. The CDR3 is 12 amino acids. Germline trimming cut 5 bases from V and 6 bases from J; bases unmatched to any gene: 4. CDR1 and CDR2 (germline): SEHNR, FQNEAQ (reference sequence). CDR3: CASSHTGVEQYF. The CDR3 DNA is TGTGCCAGCAGCCATACAGGGGTCGAGCAGTACTTC.

The chain employs TRBV15 and TRBJ2-3; TRBD1 is a possible D gene (5 bases). Trimming cost V 5 bases and J 2 bases, with 11 bases left between them. This CDR3 has 14 residues. Germline loops: CDR1 LNHNV, CDR2 YYDKDF (reference sequence). The CDR3 reads CATSDSVNTDTQYF. The DNA of the CDR3 is TGTGCCACCAGCGACAGTGTAAACACAGATACGCAGTATTTT.

Only a few counts were recorded for this clonotype. This sequence joins TRBV9 and TRBJ2-7; 12 bases line up with TRBD2. Germline CDR1 SGDLS, CDR2 YYNGEE. Germline trimming cut 0 bases from V and 1 base from J; bases unmatched to any gene: 2. This CDR3 is built from 16 residues. The CDR3 DNA reads TGTGCCAGCAGCGTAGGACTAGCGGGAGTTTCCTACGAGCAGTACTTC. This codes for CASSVGLAGVSYEQYF. The variable domain in full, completed from reference TRBV9 and TRBJ2-7, reads DSGVTQTPKHLITATGQRVTLRCSPRSGDLSVYWYQQSLDQGLQFLIQYYNGEERAKGNILERFSAQQFPDLHSELNLSSLELGDSALYFCASSVGLAGVSYEQYFGPGTRLTVT.

This clonotype has more than one count but fewer than ten. V and J are TRBV15 and TRBJ1-3, with D maybe TRBD1 (6 bases). CDR3 length equals 15 residues. V was trimmed by 1 base and J by 5 bases, leaving 12 bases between them. Germline CDR1 and CDR2: LNHNV and YYDKDF (reference sequence). CDR3: CATSRGGTSRNTIYF. The CDR3, as DNA: TGTGCCACCAGCAGAGGGGGGACAAGCCGAAACACCATATATTTT.

This clonotype was picked up many times. This chain uses TRBV12-5 with TRBJ1-1, with TRBD1 matching over 7 bases. Germline lookup yields CDR1 LGHNT and CDR2 FRNRAP. The length of the CDR3 is 11 residues. With V trimmed by 7 bases and J by 9 bases, 5 bases remained unmatched. Written as DNA, the CDR3 is TGTGCTAGTGATCGGAGGGGGCAAGCTTTCTTT. It yields the protein CASDRRGQAFF. The whole variable domain, remainder taken from reference TRBV12-5 and TRBJ1-1, is DARVTQTPRHKVTEMGQEVTMRCQPILGHNTVFWYRQTMMQGLELLAYFRNRAPLDDSGMPKDRFSAEMPDATLATLKIQPSEPRDSAVYFCASDRRGQAFFGQGTRLTVV.

Note on this clonotype: Just one base apart from a much larger clone, this may be a read error. The chain is built from TRBV15 and TRBJ2-7; 8 bases map to TRBD1. V lost 0 bases to trimming and J lost 2 bases; unmatched junction nucleotides: 6. This CDR3 comprises 16 residues. CDR1 LNHNV and CDR2 YYDKDF come from the germline V gene (reference sequence). CDR3 region: CATSRDRDRPAYEQYF. The CDR3, as DNA: TGTGCCACCAGCAGAGATAGGGACAGGCCAGCCTACGAGCAGTACTTC.

The chain uses TRBV7-3 and TRBJ1-2, with D uncertain. This CDR3 is 13 amino acids long. Germline values: CDR1 SGHTA, CDR2 FQGTGA. Between the trimmed V and J ends, which lost 5 bases and 4 bases, there was a span of 11 bases. CDR3 DNA sequence: TGTGCCAGCAGCCCCGGACGCAGCTATGGCTACACCTTC. Its translation is CASSPGRSYGYTF.

The chain is built from TRBV20-1 and TRBJ2-3; 7 bases agree with TRBD1. J gave up 2 bases and V 7 bases, and 6 bases lay outside the gene matches. The CDR3 covers 13 residues. The germline gives CDR1 DFQATT, CDR2 SNEGSKA (reference sequence). CDR3 in amino acids: CSEKGGPTDTQYF. CDR3 DNA: TGCAGTGAGAAAGGGGGCCCCACAGATACGCAGTATTTT.

This rearrangement joins TRBV7-9 to TRBJ2-1, with D possibly matching TRBD2 (5 bases). V shed 4 bases and J shed 0 bases, with 13 bases lying between them. The germline V gene encodes CDR1 SEHNR and CDR2 FQNEAQ (reference sequence). The CDR3 sequence is 16 residues long. In DNA, the CDR3 is TGTGCCAGCAGCTCGAACATCGGGGTCTCCTACAATGAGCAGTTCTTC. It codes for CASSSNIGVSYNEQFF.

In this sample, this clonotype turned up many times. The rearrangement joins TRBV12-3 or TRBV12-4 to TRBJ2-2; no definite D call. V lost 6 bases and J 6 bases, leaving 11 bases between the germline ends. The CDR3 extends over 13 amino acids. CDR3 nucleotides: TGTGCCAGCAGCCTACTGGTGGCCGGGGAGCTGTTTTTT. Protein product: CASSLLVAGELFF.

The chain recombines TRBV7-2 with TRBJ1-4; a weak D match, TRBD1 (5 bases). The CDR3 contains 15 residues. Looked up from germline, CDR1 is SGHTA and CDR2 is FQGNSA. The germline V and J ends were trimmed by 6 bases and 7 bases, with 18 bases remaining between them. DNA for the CDR3: TGTGCCAGCAGTTTAACCCCAGGGAACGGTGAAAAACTGTTTTTT. Translated, it gives CASSLTPGNGEKLFF.

This clonotype turned up a few times. The J gene is TRBJ1-6, the V gene TRBV4-3; D gene ambiguous. V was trimmed by 0 bases and J by 0 bases, leaving 9 bases between them. CDR1 and CDR2 (germline): LGHNA, YSLEER. The CDR3 length is 17 residues. CDR3 nucleotides: TGCGCCAGCAGCCAAGACTTTCTGAGCTCCTATAATTCACCCCTCCACTTT. Its translation is CASSQDFLSSYNSPLHF.

The chain joins TRBV18 to TRBJ2-1; 7 bases match TRBD1. The length of the CDR3 is 12 residues. Germline-derived CDR1 and CDR2 are KGHSH and LQKENI. Trimming at V came to 5 bases and at J to 12 bases, leaving 7 bases not matched to a gene. The CDR3 DNA is TGTGCCAGCTCAACCGACAGGGCGGGGCAGTTCTTC. It translates to CASSTDRAGQFF. Using reference TRBV18 and TRBJ2-1 for the parts outside the CDR3, the full variable domain is NAGVMQNPRHLVRRRGQEARLRCSPMKGHSHVYWYRQLPEEGLKFMVYLQKENIIDESGMPKERFSAEFPKEGPSILRIQQVVRGDSAAYFCASSTDRAGQFFGPGTRLTVL.

The genes are TRBV20-1 and TRBJ1-1; a weak D match, TRBD1 (6 bases). There are 13 residues in the CDR3. V lost 3 bases and J 1 base, leaving 9 bases between the germline ends. The germline gives CDR1 DFQATT, CDR2 SNEGSKA (reference sequence). The CDR3 spells CSARGGQNTEAFF. The CDR3 DNA reads as TGCAGTGCTAGGGGGGGACAGAACACTGAAGCTTTCTTT.

J is TRBJ2-7 and V is TRBV7-9, with TRBD2 identical over 9 bases. The V gene's germline CDR1 is SEHNR and CDR2 FQNEAQ (reference sequence). The CDR3 is made up of 15 amino acids. The J segment lost 4 bases and the V segment lost 5 bases, leaving 9 bases of the junction unmatched. This CDR3 reads CASSDPRGGGYEQYF. The CDR3 DNA is TGTGCCAGCAGCGATCCGCGGGGGGGAGGGTACGAGCAGTACTTC.

The chain couples TRBV30 to TRBJ2-3; 7 nucleotides match TRBD2. Germline V gene data show CDR1 as GTSNPN and CDR2 as SVGIG (reference sequence). V trimming: 1 base; J trimming: 1 base; junction bases outside the gene matches: 5. The CDR3 is made up of 15 amino acids. The CDR3 DNA reads as TGTGCCTGGAGTGCGGGGGGAGGACGCACAGATACGCAGTATTTT. This codes for CAWSAGGGRTDTQYF.

With respect to this clonotype: It may be a read error: a sequence one base away is much more abundant. The CDR3 sequence is CVTVAKNIQYF. The DNA for the CDR3 is TGTGTCACGGTCGCCAAAAACATTCAGTACTTC. The V call is TRBV2, the J call TRBJ2-4, with no clear D. The CDR3 is 11 residues long. CDR1 and CDR2 from the germline V gene are SNHLY and FYNNEI. The full variable domain, its missing parts supplied by reference TRBV2 and TRBJ2-4, is EPEVTQTPSHQVTQMGQEVILRCVPISNHLYFYWYRQILGQKVEFLVSFYNNEISEKSEIFDDQFSVERPDGSNFTLKIRSTKLEDSAMYFCVTVAKNIQYFGAGTRLSVL.

The chain combines TRBV6-5 with TRBJ1-4; D call uncertain. This CDR3 comprises 15 residues. CDR1 and CDR2 (germline): MNHEY, SVGAGI. Trimming shortened V by 2 bases and J by 2 bases, and 9 bases separated the two germline ends. The CDR3 nucleotides are TGTGCCAGCAGTTACCTGTCAGGTACTAATGAAAAACTGTTTTTT. It is translated as CASSYLSGTNEKLFF.

In this sample, this clonotype turned up many times. The J gene is TRBJ1-1, the V gene TRBV5-1; TRBD1 aligns across 10 bases. Germline V lookup: CDR1 SGHRS, CDR2 YFSETQ. Trimming at V came to 4 bases and at J to 3 bases, leaving 9 bases not matched to a gene. The CDR3 consists of 16 residues. This CDR3 is CASSRTGGVMDTEAFF. The CDR3 coding sequence is TGCGCCAGCAGCAGGACAGGGGGAGTCATGGACACTGAAGCTTTCTTT.

This clonotype was detected only a few times. This CDR3 is CASSLTGGSVYNEQFF. The CDR3 nucleotides are TGCGCCAGCAGCTTGACCGGGGGTAGCGTGTACAATGAGCAGTTCTTC. The chain uses TRBV5-1 and TRBJ2-1, with D tentatively TRBD2 (6 bases). The CDR3 sequence is 16 residues long. Per the germline V gene, CDR1 is SGHRS and CDR2 is YFSETQ. Trimming removed 1 base at V and 4 bases at J, with 15 bases between.

The sample holds a few counts of this clonotype. J is TRBJ1-2 and V is TRBV19; 7 bases map to TRBD1. This CDR3 has 12 amino acids. With V trimmed by 5 bases and J by 8 bases, 5 bases remained unmatched. Germline V gives CDR1 LNHDA, CDR2 SQIVND (reference sequence). The DNA for the CDR3 is TGTGCCAGTAGTGTGGGACAGTCCGGCTACACCTTC. Protein: CASSVGQSGYTF. Drawing the rest from reference TRBV19 and TRBJ1-2, the complete variable domain is DGGITQSPKYLFRKEGQNVTLSCEQNLNHDAMYWYRQDPGQGLRLIYYSQIVNDFQKGDIAEGYSVSREKKESFPLTVTSAQKNPTAFYLCASSVGQSGYTFGSGTRLTVV.

CDR3 loop: CASSETGSMNTEAFF. The CDR3 DNA reads as TGTGCCAGCAGCGAGACAGGGAGTATGAACACTGAAGCTTTCTTT. The J gene is TRBJ1-1, the V gene TRBV6-1, with TRBD1 matching over 7 bases. J lost 0 bases, V lost 6 bases, and 7 bases had no gene match. Germline V gene data show CDR1 as MNHNS and CDR2 as SASEGT. This CDR3 comprises 15 residues.

The J gene is TRBJ1-4, the V gene TRBV9, with TRBD1 matching over 8 bases. The CDR3 spans 14 residues. Germline CDR1 SGDLS, CDR2 YYNGEE. V trimming: 7 bases; J trimming: 8 bases; junction bases outside the gene matches: 10. This CDR3 reads CASSSGTGREKLFF. As DNA, the CDR3 is TGTGCCAGCTCCTCCGGGACAGGAAGGGAAAAACTGTTTTTT. Looking up the rest from reference TRBV9 and TRBJ1-4 gives the full variable domain: DSGVTQTPKHLITATGQRVTLRCSPRSGDLSVYWYQQSLDQGLQFLIQYYNGEERAKGNILERFSAQQFPDLHSELNLSSLELGDSALYFCASSSGTGREKLFFGSGTQLSVL.

The chain links TRBV4-3 to TRBJ1-6; D gene unclear. Deletions cut 0 bases from V and 10 bases from J, with 7 bases between. Germline assignment: CDR1 LGHNA and CDR2 YSLEER. This CDR3 comprises 13 residues. The CDR3 loop reads CASSQELSSPLHF. In DNA form, the CDR3 reads TGCGCCAGCAGCCAAGAGCTATCCTCACCCCTCCACTTT.

This clonotype was seen only a few times. This chain connects TRBV27 to TRBJ2-7, with 8 bases identical to TRBD2. Germline assignment: CDR1 MNHEY and CDR2 SMNVEV (reference sequence). CDR3 size: 15 residues. J gave up 4 bases and V 3 bases, and 8 bases lay outside the gene matches. DNA of the CDR3: TGTGCCAGCAGTTTTACCGGGAGGGTGGCATACGAGCAGTACTTC. Translation gives CASSFTGRVAYEQYF.

This clonotype was detected only a few times. A junction boundary mismatches the germline segment, possibly from a read error. V usage is TRBV24-1 and J usage is TRBJ2-2, with 9 bases identical to TRBD2. The CDR3 has 16 residues. The germline V gene encodes CDR1 KGHDR and CDR2 SFDVKD. DNA for the CDR3: TGTGCCACCAGTGGTGATAGCGGGAGTAACACCGGGGAGCCGTTTTTT. This translates into CATSGDSGSNTGEPFF.

The sample holds many counts of this clonotype. The rearrangement joins TRBV20-1 to TRBJ2-3; a weak D match, TRBD1 (6 bases). The CDR3 is 16 amino acids. The V gene lost 0 bases and the J gene lost 2 bases, with 15 bases spanning the gap. Germline V gene sequence: CDR1 DFQATT, CDR2 SNEGSKA (reference sequence). CDR3 coding DNA: TGCAGTGCTAGAGATAGAGTACGGGACATCACAGATACGCAGTATTTT. Translation: CSARDRVRDITDTQYF.

At least ten counts were recorded for this clonotype. V and J are TRBV5-4 and TRBJ2-7; D perhaps matches TRBD2 (5 bases). This CDR3 has 16 amino acids. Germline CDR1 is SGHNT and CDR2 is YYREEE (reference sequence). Trimming removed 0 bases at V and 1 base at J, with 14 bases between. The CDR3 DNA is TGTGCCAGCAGCTTGGTCAGAGGGCGAGGGTCCTACGAGCAGTACTTC. Amino acids: CASSLVRGRGSYEQYF. The full variable domain, its missing parts supplied by reference TRBV5-4 and TRBJ2-7, is ETGVTQSPTHLIKTRGQQVTLRCSSQSGHNTVSWYQQALGQGPQFIFQYYREEENGRGNFPPRFSGLQFPNYSSELNVNALELDDSALYLCASSLVRGRGSYEQYFGPGTRLTVT.

At least ten counts were recorded for this clonotype. V is TRBV5-1 and J is TRBJ2-1, with TRBD2 identical over 7 bases. Germline trimming cut 2 bases from V and 0 bases from J; bases unmatched to any gene: 8. Germline V lookup: CDR1 SGHRS, CDR2 YFSETQ. This CDR3 is built from 17 residues. CDR3 nucleotides: TGCGCCAGCAGCTTAGGACTAGTGATAAGCTCCTACAATGAGCAGTTCTTC. Encoded protein: CASSLGLVISSYNEQFF. Full variable domain (outside the CDR3, taken from reference TRBV5-1 and TRBJ2-1): KAGVTQTPRYLIKTRGQQVTLSCSPISGHRSVSWYQQTPGQGLQFLFEYFSETQRNKGNFPGRFSGRQFSNSRSEMNVSTLELGDSALYLCASSLGLVISSYNEQFFGPGTRLTVL.

There are many counts of this clonotype. The chain uses TRBV20-1 and TRBJ2-5, with 7 nucleotides matching TRBD2. This CDR3 spans 15 amino acids. With 4 bases clipped from V and 0 bases from J, the junction kept 8 bases outside the gene matches. Germline V gives CDR1 DFQATT, CDR2 SNEGSKA (reference sequence). The CDR3 sequence is CSAKRTRMYQETQYF. DNA for the CDR3: TGCAGTGCTAAGCGGACTAGGATGTACCAAGAGACCCAGTACTTC.